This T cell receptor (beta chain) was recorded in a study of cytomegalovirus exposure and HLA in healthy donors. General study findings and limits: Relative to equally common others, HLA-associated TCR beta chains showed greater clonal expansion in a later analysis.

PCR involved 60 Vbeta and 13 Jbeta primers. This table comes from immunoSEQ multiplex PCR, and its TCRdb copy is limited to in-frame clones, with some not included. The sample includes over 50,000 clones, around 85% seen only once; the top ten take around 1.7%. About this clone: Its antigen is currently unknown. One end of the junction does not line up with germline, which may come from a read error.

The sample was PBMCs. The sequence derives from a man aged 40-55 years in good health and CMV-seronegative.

The CDR3 loop is CASSLALGRGGHF. The CDR3 DNA reads as TGCGCCAGCAGCTTGGCCTTGGGGCGGGGGGGTCATTTT. This chain joins TRBV5-1 and TRBJ2-3; 9 nucleotides match TRBD2. The CDR3 spans 13 residues. Germline lookup yields CDR1 SGHRS and CDR2 YFSETQ.